Sequencing of this TCR beta chain was carried out in a study of T cells in Graves' hyperthyroidism and ophthalmopathy. The overall study: Peripheral blood specimens were obtained at initial diagnosis, prior to any treatment.

Amplified TCR beta CDR3 regions derived from RNA transcripts. Carried out on the TCR CDR3, a first-round RT-PCR used the HTBI primer set. TCRdb reanalysed the multiplex PCR reads using MiXCR and keeps one entry per CDR3 protein. Seen here are hundreds of thousands of distinct CDR3 sequences, under 15% observed once, and the top ten hold about 3.9%. This clonotype was detected ten times or more. Disease lasting under 3 months, a NOSPECS grade of at least 4, and a Clinical Activity Score of at least 3 were features of the ophthalmopathy patients. Orbital computed tomography and thyroid ultrasound, together with serum TRAb and thyroxine and clinical symptoms, were used for diagnoses. Out of 10 ml of fresh peripheral blood came the PBMCs. This TCR was sampled from a woman aged 35 to 49 with Graves' ophthalmopathy. Sequencing was performed on blood.

The CDR3 nucleotides are TGTGCCAGCAGGCAGACAGGGTGGGGAGCCACTGAAGCTTTCTTT. This sequence encodes CASRQTGWGATEAFF. V usage is TRBV6-1 and J usage is TRBJ1-1; 7 bases are a match to TRBD1. Per the germline V gene, CDR1 is MNHNS and CDR2 is SASEGT. The CDR3 has 15 amino acids. The junction had 11 bases not matched to a gene; V was cut back by 6 bases and J by 4 bases.